A single sample gave rise to the 10 T cell receptor beta chains below, sequenced in a study of long-term antiretroviral therapy in people with HIV. Version v3.0 of the immunoSEQ assay was performed at survey level. The data were produced by immunoSEQ multiplex PCR, yet TCRdb's version contains in-frame clones alone and is incomplete. The repertoire includes about 22,000 clones, just under 85% of them detected once, and under 4.5% sits in the top ten. Sequences were derived from unsorted PBMCs, sampled approximately 4 years after starting antiretroviral therapy. These receptors came from a man between 18 and 29 years old with HIV.

The V and J genes are TRBV28 and TRBJ1-1; possibly TRBD1 for D (5 bases). Per the germline V gene, CDR1 is MDHEN and CDR2 is SYDVKM. Deletions cut 6 bases from V and 11 bases from J, with 13 bases between. This CDR3 contains 11 residues. The DNA of the CDR3 is TGTGCCAGCAGCTTCCAGGGTCGGGCTTTCTTT. Protein: CASSFQGRAFF.

The CDR3 nucleotides are TGTGCCAGCAGCCCAGGTGGGAGGGGGCCCGAGGGAAAGCAGTTCTTC. Translation gives CASSPGGRGPEGKQFF. The chain has TRBV7-8 and TRBJ2-1; TRBD1 or TRBD2 may be the D gene (7 bases each). Germline CDR1 is SGHVS and CDR2 is FQNEAQ. V was cut by 5 bases and J by 11 bases, with 25 bases left in between. This CDR3 is built from 16 residues.

The J gene is TRBJ1-2, the V gene TRBV19; D might be TRBD1 (5 bases). The CDR3 length is 12 residues. Trimming removed 7 bases at V and 2 bases at J, with 8 bases between. Germline V gene data show CDR1 as LNHDA and CDR2 as SQIVND (reference sequence). This CDR3 reads CASTEGNYGYTF. The CDR3, as DNA: TGTGCCAGTACGGAGGGGAACTATGGCTACACCTTC.

The genes are TRBV7-3 and TRBJ1-2; D is possibly TRBD1 (6 bases). This CDR3 is built from 16 residues. With 5 bases removed from V and 6 bases from J, the gap between germline ends came to 22 bases. The germline V gene has CDR1 SGHTA and CDR2 FQGTGA. The CDR3 DNA is TGTGCCAGCAGCGCATCCCGGGACACCGAGGCGGATGGCTACACCTTC. It yields the protein CASSASRDTEADGYTF.

V is TRBV10-3 and J is TRBJ2-1; a possible D gene is TRBD2 (6 bases). The length of the CDR3 is 15 residues. With 0 bases removed from V and 7 bases from J, the gap between germline ends came to 13 bases. CDR1 and CDR2 (germline): ENHRY, SYGVKD. In nucleotides, the CDR3 is TGTGCCATCAGTGAGTCTAGGACTATTTGGAATGAGCAGTTCTTC. Translated: CAISESRTIWNEQFF.

The chain is built from TRBV18 and TRBJ2-7, with D possibly matching TRBD2 (5 bases). This CDR3 spans 17 amino acids. With 3 bases removed from V and 2 bases from J, the gap between germline ends came to 20 bases. Per germline, CDR1 KGHSH and CDR2 LQKENI. DNA of the CDR3: TGTGCCAGCTCACCCGGGAAACTAGACGTGGGGACCTACGAGCAGTACTTC. This translates into CASSPGKLDVGTYEQYF.

The gene calls are TRBV7-9 and TRBJ1-1; weak D call: TRBD1 (6 bases). CDR1 is SEHNR, CDR2 FQNEAQ, per germline (reference sequence). Trimming stripped 3 bases from V and 4 bases from J, with 15 bases between. The CDR3 runs 15 residues. The CDR3 DNA reads TGTGCCAGCAGCTTGAGACAGGAGCTTGGCACTGAAGCTTTCTTT. It translates to CASSLRQELGTEAFF.

This chain joins TRBV28 and TRBJ1-5; 10 bases line up with TRBD1. This CDR3 region has 17 residues. J gave up 5 bases and V 1 base, and 8 bases lay outside the gene matches. Germline V lookup: CDR1 MDHEN, CDR2 SYDVKM. In nucleotides, the CDR3 is TGTGCCAGCAGTTTATCGACCGGGACAGGGGTGTATCAGCCCCAGCATTTT. Protein sequence: CASSLSTGTGVYQPQHF.

A few counts support this clone. V and J are TRBV28 and TRBJ2-7; no firm D call. Deletions cut 5 bases from V and 3 bases from J, with 11 bases between. Germline V gene sequence: CDR1 MDHEN, CDR2 SYDVKM. The CDR3 length is 13 residues. CDR3 sequence: CASSRVTHYEQYV. Written as DNA, the CDR3 is TGTGCCAGCAGTCGGGTTACACACTACGAGCAGTACGTC.

This rearrangement joins TRBV2 to TRBJ2-5; 7 nucleotides agree with TRBD2. This CDR3 is 15 amino acids long. The germline V gene has CDR1 SNHLY and CDR2 FYNNEI. V trimming: 7 bases; J trimming: 6 bases; junction bases outside the gene matches: 14. The DNA of the CDR3 is TGTGCCAGCACGATGCTCGGGGAGGGTAGGCAGACCCAGTACTTC. Encoded protein: CASTMLGEGRQTQYF.